The TCR beta chain under discussion was sequenced for a study of cytomegalovirus exposure and HLA in healthy donors. Overall study results and limits: In a later analysis, donors in an Asian-associated ancestry cluster reportedly had fewer N-insertions in productive TCRs than the cohort mean. Most observed TCR sequences were rare, whereas some public TCRs were detected in many donors. There were several of the most significant clusters that appeared linked to common viral pathogens in a later analysis.

Among the donors, all were healthy bone marrow donors. It was with 60 Vbeta and 13 Jbeta primers that the PCR ran. The method was immunoSEQ multiplex PCR; TCRdb's version includes in-frame clones alone and lacks a portion of them. The table has fewer than 150,000 clones, around 85% seen once. Germline V gives CDR1 LGHNA, CDR2 YNFKEQ. Trimming cost V 8 bases and J 0 bases; bases outside gene matches: 7. The CDR3 runs to 14 residues. The table lists this clone with a few counts. Its antigen is still unknown. The receptor was derived from a woman in her 30s in good health and CMV-seropositive. The chain combines TRBV4-2 with TRBJ2-7; 7 nucleotides match TRBD1. The source material was PBMCs. The CDR3 nucleotides are TGTGCCAGCGGTTTGACAGGGAGCTCCTACGAGCAGTACTTC. It specifies CASGLTGSSYEQYF.